A selection of T cell receptor beta chains follows, all from one sample in a study of T cell changes during pregnancy in multiple sclerosis. The table came from immunoSEQ multiplex PCR; TCRdb's copy has only in-frame clones and leaves some out. Found here are fewer than 60,000 clones, approximately 90% of them singletons; the top ten hold 1% to 1.5%. The sample consisted of peripheral blood, taken in the second trimester of pregnancy. The receptor source for this set is a female donor with multiple sclerosis, enrolled in a pregnancy study. The CDR3 runs from the conserved cysteine through the conserved F or W. A D gene is named only where the DNA matches it firmly. Only part of the rows carry a size: once, few, many, or a class if the clone is expanded.

cdr3_aa: CASSIQGIAYEQYF
cdr3_nt: TGTGCCAGCAGTATACAGGGGATCGCCTACGAGCAGTACTTC
j_call: TRBJ2-7
v_call: TRBV6-1
d_call: TRBD1
clone_size: NA

cdr3_aa: CASSPGWTQYF
cdr3_nt: TGTGCCAGCAGCCCAGGATGGACCCAGTACTTC
j_call: TRBJ2-5
v_call: TRBV7-2
d_call: NA
clone_size: NA

cdr3_aa: CASSTRQQFDEQYF
cdr3_nt: TGTGCCAGCAGCACCCGACAGCAGTTCGACGAGCAGTACTTC
j_call: TRBJ2-7
v_call: TRBV14
d_call: NA
clone_size: NA

cdr3_aa: CASSLGREPRGYTF
cdr3_nt: TGTGCCAGCAGTTTGGGCAGGGAACCTCGAGGCTACACCTTC
j_call: TRBJ1-2
v_call: TRBV27
d_call: NA
clone_size: NA

cdr3_aa: CASSGGFSSYEQYF
cdr3_nt: TGTGCCAGCAGCGGGGGTTTCTCCTCCTACGAGCAGTACTTC
j_call: TRBJ2-7
v_call: TRBV28
d_call: NA
clone_size: NA

cdr3_aa: CASSSDRFTEAFF
cdr3_nt: TGCGCCAGCAGTTCGGACAGGTTCACTGAAGCTTTCTTT
j_call: TRBJ1-1
v_call: TRBV10-1
d_call: TRBD1
clone_size: NA

cdr3_aa: CASSVVSSGGPRYF
cdr3_nt: TGTGCCAGCAGCGTAGTGTCTAGCGGGGGGCCCCGGTATTTT
j_call: TRBJ2-3
v_call: TRBV9
d_call: TRBD2
clone_size: NA

cdr3_aa: CASSLDRTGRTYGYTF
cdr3_nt: TGTGCCAGCAGCTTAGACCGGACAGGGAGGACCTATGGCTACACCTTC
j_call: TRBJ1-2
v_call: TRBV11-2
d_call: TRBD1
clone_size: NA

cdr3_aa: CASSLDNGNTIYF
cdr3_nt: TGTGCCAGCAGCTTAGATAATGGAAACACCATATATTTT
j_call: TRBJ1-3
v_call: TRBV11-2
d_call: NA
clone_size: NA

cdr3_aa: CASSERQGRKQFF
cdr3_nt: TGTGCCAGCAGCGAGAGACAGGGACGGAAACAGTTCTTC
j_call: TRBJ2-1
v_call: TRBV9
d_call: TRBD1
clone_size: NA

cdr3_aa: CASSRLAGETGELFF
cdr3_nt: TGTGCCAGCAGTAGGCTAGCGGGGGAGACCGGGGAGCTGTTTTTT
j_call: TRBJ2-2
v_call: TRBV28
d_call: TRBD2
clone_size: NA

cdr3_aa: CASSAVGAGPYEQYF
cdr3_nt: TGTGCCAGCAGTGCAGTTGGGGCGGGGCCCTACGAGCAGTACTTC
j_call: TRBJ2-7
v_call: TRBV2
d_call: NA
clone_size: NA

cdr3_aa: CASSLSGPASGQPQHF
cdr3_nt: TGTGCCAGCAGCTTGTCCGGGCCGGCTTCGGGGCAGCCCCAGCATTTT
j_call: TRBJ1-5
v_call: TRBV5-6
d_call: NA
clone_size: NA

cdr3_aa: CASRWTGQGWQYF
cdr3_nt: TGTGCCAGCAGGTGGACAGGTCAAGGATGGCAGTACTTC
j_call: TRBJ2-5
v_call: TRBV6-6
d_call: TRBD1
clone_size: NA

cdr3_aa: CASSFIQREQFF
cdr3_nt: TGTGCCAGCAGCTTCATCCAGCGGGAGCAGTTCTTC
j_call: TRBJ2-1
v_call: TRBV7-2
d_call: NA
clone_size: NA

cdr3_aa: CSASAGEEQYF
cdr3_nt: TGCAGTGCTTCGGCGGGTGAAGAGCAGTACTTC
j_call: TRBJ2-7
v_call: TRBV20-1
d_call: NA
clone_size: NA

cdr3_aa: CASSQTGGRGHFGYTF
cdr3_nt: TGCGCCAGCAGCCAAACGGGGGGCAGGGGGCACTTTGGCTACACCTTC
j_call: TRBJ1-2
v_call: TRBV4-3
d_call: TRBD1
clone_size: NA

cdr3_aa: CASSLVAGIQETQYF
cdr3_nt: TGTGCCAGCAGTCTAGTAGCGGGGATCCAAGAGACCCAGTACTTC
j_call: TRBJ2-5
v_call: TRBV27
d_call: TRBD2
clone_size: NA

cdr3_aa: CASSITGRNTEAFF
cdr3_nt: TGTGCCAGTAGTATAACAGGAAGGAACACTGAAGCTTTCTTT
j_call: TRBJ1-1
v_call: TRBV19
d_call: NA
clone_size: NA

cdr3_aa: CASSIPGTGAYEQYF
cdr3_nt: TGTGCCAGTAGTATACCTGGGACAGGGGCCTACGAGCAGTACTTC
j_call: TRBJ2-7
v_call: TRBV19
d_call: TRBD1
clone_size: once

cdr3_aa: CASSLYQGYEQYF
cdr3_nt: TGTGCCAGCAGCTTGTACCAGGGCTACGAGCAGTACTTC
j_call: TRBJ2-7
v_call: TRBV5-6
d_call: NA
clone_size: NA

cdr3_aa: CAWRPGTSVDTQYF
cdr3_nt: TGTGCCTGGAGACCAGGGACTAGCGTAGATACGCAGTATTTT
j_call: TRBJ2-3
v_call: TRBV30
d_call: TRBD2
clone_size: NA

cdr3_aa: CASSVDGYGYTF
cdr3_nt: TGTGCCAGCAGCGTAGACGGCTATGGCTACACCTTC
j_call: TRBJ1-2
v_call: TRBV9
d_call: NA
clone_size: NA

cdr3_aa: CASSLHRGFRETQYF
cdr3_nt: TGTGCCAGCAGCTTACACAGGGGGTTTCGAGAGACCCAGTACTTC
j_call: TRBJ2-5
v_call: TRBV11-2
d_call: TRBD1
clone_size: NA

cdr3_aa: CSVRDSGANVLTF
cdr3_nt: TGCAGCGTCAGGGACTCTGGGGCCAACGTCCTGACTTTC
j_call: TRBJ2-6
v_call: TRBV29-1
d_call: NA
clone_size: NA

cdr3_aa: CAWTVGGDTQYF
cdr3_nt: TGTGCCTGGACCGTGGGAGGGGATACGCAGTATTTT
j_call: TRBJ2-3
v_call: TRBV30
d_call: TRBD2
clone_size: NA

cdr3_aa: CASSPRPGGGRNNEQFF
cdr3_nt: TGTGCCAGCAGCCCCAGACCCGGGGGCGGGAGAAACAATGAGCAGTTCTTC
j_call: TRBJ2-1
v_call: TRBV13
d_call: NA
clone_size: NA

cdr3_aa: CASSDGGGSTDTQYF
cdr3_nt: TGTGCCAGCAGTGACGGCGGGGGGAGCACAGATACGCAGTATTTT
j_call: TRBJ2-3
v_call: TRBV6-4
d_call: TRBD2
clone_size: medium-sized

cdr3_aa: CATSRDSGLFTEAFF
cdr3_nt: TGTGCCACCAGCAGAGATTCCGGGTTGTTCACTGAAGCTTTCTTT
j_call: TRBJ1-1
v_call: TRBV15
d_call: NA
clone_size: NA

cdr3_aa: CATRSTGSSYEQYF
cdr3_nt: TGTGCCACCCGATCGACGGGTAGCTCCTACGAGCAGTACTTC
j_call: TRBJ2-7
v_call: TRBV19
d_call: NA
clone_size: NA

cdr3_aa: CASSLDPQGAHYGYTF
cdr3_nt: TGTGCCAGCAGCTTGGACCCCCAGGGTGCCCACTATGGCTACACCTTC
j_call: TRBJ1-2
v_call: TRBV5-4
d_call: NA
clone_size: NA

cdr3_aa: CASSPGGVGYTF
cdr3_nt: TGCGCCAGCAGCCCAGGGGGCGTTGGCTACACCTTC
j_call: TRBJ1-2
v_call: TRBV5-1
d_call: TRBD1
clone_size: NA

cdr3_aa: CASSARLAGGQETQYF
cdr3_nt: TGCGCCAGCAGCGCTCGACTAGCGGGGGGGCAAGAGACCCAGTACTTC
j_call: TRBJ2-5
v_call: TRBV5-1
d_call: TRBD2
clone_size: NA

cdr3_aa: CASSPSLAGVTGELFF
cdr3_nt: TGTGCCAGCTCACCGAGTCTAGCGGGGGTTACCGGGGAGCTGTTTTTT
j_call: TRBJ2-2
v_call: TRBV18
d_call: TRBD2
clone_size: NA

cdr3_aa: CASHKKRAGGHQPQHF
cdr3_nt: TGTGCCAGTCACAAAAAGAGAGCGGGGGGCCATCAGCCCCAGCATTTT
j_call: TRBJ1-5
v_call: TRBV19
d_call: NA
clone_size: NA

cdr3_aa: CASSPISRGRGVNYEQYF
cdr3_nt: TGTGCCAGCAGTCCTATTAGCAGGGGACGTGGGGTGAACTACGAGCAGTACTTC
j_call: TRBJ2-7
v_call: TRBV11-2
d_call: NA
clone_size: NA

cdr3_aa: CASSLDRLSHYEQYF
cdr3_nt: TGTGCCAGCTCACTTGACAGACTTTCGCACTACGAGCAGTACTTC
j_call: TRBJ2-7
v_call: TRBV18
d_call: NA
clone_size: NA

cdr3_aa: CASRGPGLASNEQFF
cdr3_nt: TGTGCCAGCAGGGGCCCGGGACTAGCGTCGAATGAGCAGTTCTTC
j_call: TRBJ2-1
v_call: TRBV9
d_call: TRBD2
clone_size: NA

cdr3_aa: CASSFTGLLKTQYF
cdr3_nt: TGTGCCAGCAGCTTTACAGGGTTATTGAAGACCCAGTACTTC
j_call: TRBJ2-5
v_call: TRBV5-4
d_call: NA
clone_size: NA

cdr3_aa: CASSPGQGGQPQHF
cdr3_nt: TGTGCCAGCAGCCCGGGACAGGGAGGTCAGCCCCAGCATTTT
j_call: TRBJ1-5
v_call: TRBV5-4
d_call: TRBD1
clone_size: once

cdr3_aa: CASSQELVDTQYF
cdr3_nt: TGCGCCAGCAGCCAAGAGCTAGTAGATACGCAGTATTTT
j_call: TRBJ2-3
v_call: TRBV4-3
d_call: NA
clone_size: NA

cdr3_aa: CASNTGGTDTQYF
cdr3_nt: TGTGCCAGCAACACTGGGGGGACAGATACGCAGTATTTT
j_call: TRBJ2-3
v_call: TRBV9
d_call: NA
clone_size: once